This TCR beta chain was retrieved from a study of CD8 T cell repertoires and HIV-1 epitope variants (dated by TCRdb to 2018 to 2020). Notes on the research overall: In separate culture wells, T cells were stimulated with each of twenty-five peptides that represented autologous and known Gag and Nef epitope variants. The cultures were grown for 10 days in IMDM with gentamicin, and half of the media was changed on days 3 and 7 with IL-2, IL-7 and IL-15 added. The epitopes tested covered three Gag epitope families plus Nef HW9 and YT9. A total of 83 T cell cultures were run, with each culture condition done in triplicate except for one peptide, which was done in duplicate. T cells were enriched using the EasySep Human T Cell Enrichment Kit and were co-cultured with equal numbers of autologous T cell-negative cells serving as antigen-presenting cells. Control conditions included a CMV, EBV and flu peptide pool, the Ebola AY9 epitope as negative control, and a no-peptide well. An aliquot of 1M T cells was set aside as an uncultured baseline condition, separate from the approximately 85 T cell cultures. General conclusions and limits of the study: The study identified roughly 9 antigen-specific TCR beta clonotypes, over 5 of which appeared to be cross-reactive for autologous or known escape epitope variants. The assay identified only TCR beta chains and indicated proliferation in response to antigen, without indicating T cell function or cytokine profile. The Nef KF9 family was recognized by five clonotypes and the HW9 family by one, and no responses to the TAALDMSHF plasma variant were observed.

Looking up the germline V gene (reference sequence) yields CDR1 LNHDA and CDR2 SQIVND. V is trimmed back by 4 bases and J by 7 bases, and the junction contains 9 bases that no gene match accounts for. Inclusive of the bounding cysteine and phenylalanine, the CDR3 is 15 residues long. The DNA shown is the 45-base CDR3, in frame from base 1. The EasySep Human CD8+ T Cell Enrichment Kit was used on day 10 to isolate CD8+ T cells from every culture. Sequencing of TCR beta CDR3 regions was done on the immunoSEQ platform at survey depth. The QIAamp DNA micro kit was used to extract genomic DNA from every cultured and uncultured CD8+ T cell population. As for how the authors treated the data: Any sample with under 5,000 productive reads was excluded, and this exclusion removed about 6.5% of the roughly 80 cultures stimulated with HIV peptides. A MANAFEST web app trimmed sequences to CDR3 and removed nonproductive sequences, CDR3s under 5 amino acids, and those not starting C or ending F/W. Antigen-specific clonotypes had to expand in at least 2 of 3 replicates versus no-peptide control at FDR 0.01, only within one epitope family. A specific clonotype also had to show a frequency at least fivefold higher than in wells stimulated with peptides from other epitope families. What TCRdb holds here is the immuneACCESS table cut down to in-frame rearrangements. Part of the clones is not present; checked against another copy, under half of the missing clones reflect an unresolved V gene, and the others are unexplained. The D gene and trimming were derived from the DNA, and the V and J assignments and clone size from that table. This sample has around 6,100 clones in its table, and about 70% of those were observed once. Around 43% of the sample is in the top ten clones.

As to this clone: Its antigen is still unknown. No base quality values were provided; no much bigger clone lies one nucleotide off.

The sample consisted of cultured CD8+ T cells derived from PBMCs. The receptor was derived from a male donor with HIV. The rearranged segments are TRBV19 and TRBJ2-1; 8 bases in between match TRBD1. The CDR3 amino acid sequence is: CASSKGVRGLNEQFF. In nucleotide form, the sequence is TGTGCCAGTAGTAAGGGCGTCAGGGGGCTGAATGAGCAGTTCTTC.